This entry is about one T cell receptor (beta chain). This entry belongs to a study of sequential checkpoint blockade in melanoma. Stated treatment: randomized to nivolumab then ipilimumab (arm A) or the reverse (arm B). Data came from immunoSEQ multiplex PCR; TCRdb stores just in-frame clones and leaves some out. This table has 18,000 or so clones, about two thirds appearing once. This material consisted of CD8+ T cells sorted from blood (inferred from file names), taken from a patient given nivolumab and ipilimumab in sequence. This TCR derives from a human donor with melanoma.

The CDR3 sequence: CASSDLSGMIGYTF. In DNA, the CDR3 is TGTGCCAGCAGTGACTTGTCAGGGATGATCGGCTACACCTTC. The chain is built from TRBV2 and TRBJ1-2; D perhaps matches TRBD1 (5 bases). V gave up 3 bases and J gave up 8 bases, with 16 bases separating them. The germline V gene has CDR1 SNHLY and CDR2 FYNNEI. The CDR3 consists of 14 residues. The full variable domain, in which reference TRBV2 and TRBJ1-2 provide the parts outside the CDR3, is EPEVTQTPSHQVTQMGQEVILRCVPISNHLYFYWYRQILGQKVEFLVSFYNNEISEKSEIFDDQFSVERPDGSNFTLKIRSTKLEDSAMYFCASSDLSGMIGYTFGSGTRLTVV.